Listed here is a single TCR beta chain. A junction end diverges from the germline sequence, so it may reflect a read error. The CDR3 has 15 amino acids. The germline gives CDR1 SSHAT, CDR2 FNYEAQ (reference sequence). The data stem from a study of blood T cell repertoires in COVID-19. Across the study: Both acute and convalescent COVID-19 samples were obtained from the United States, Italy and Spain. The cDNA or gDNA used as material had been derived from T cells, B-cell-depleted T cells, or PBMCs.

TCRdb keeps only in-frame clones here, not all; method: immunoSEQ multiplex PCR. The table has about 58,000 clones, about nine tenths seen once; the top ten hold 20% to 25%. The sample consisted of peripheral blood. The receptor was isolated from a woman aged 50 to 60 with active or convalescent COVID-19. The rearrangement links TRBV7-7 to TRBJ2-2; 7 bases fit TRBD1. The CDR3 here is CASSQGTAYTGELFF. CDR3 bases: TGTGCTAGCAGCCAAGGGACAGCTTACACCGGGGAGCTGTTTTTT.